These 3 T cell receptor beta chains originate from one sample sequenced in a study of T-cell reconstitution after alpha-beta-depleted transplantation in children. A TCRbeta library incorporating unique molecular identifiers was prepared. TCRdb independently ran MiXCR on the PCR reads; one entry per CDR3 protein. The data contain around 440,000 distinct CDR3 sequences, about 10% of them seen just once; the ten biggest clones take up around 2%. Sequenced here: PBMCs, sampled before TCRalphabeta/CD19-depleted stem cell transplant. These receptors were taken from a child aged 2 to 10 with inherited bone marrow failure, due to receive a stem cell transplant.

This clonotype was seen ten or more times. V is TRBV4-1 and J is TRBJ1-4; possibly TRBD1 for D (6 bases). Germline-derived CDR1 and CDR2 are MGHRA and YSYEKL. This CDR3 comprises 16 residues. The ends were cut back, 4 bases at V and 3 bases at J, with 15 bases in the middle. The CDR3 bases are TGCGCCAGCAGCCTGAAGCCGAGACAGGCTAATGAAAAACTGTTTTTT. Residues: CASSLKPRQANEKLFF.

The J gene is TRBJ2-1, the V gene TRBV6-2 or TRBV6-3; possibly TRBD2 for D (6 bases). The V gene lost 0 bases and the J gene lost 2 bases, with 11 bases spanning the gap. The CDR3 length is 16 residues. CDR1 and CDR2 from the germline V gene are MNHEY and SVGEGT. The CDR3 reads CASSYSPGDPYNEQFF. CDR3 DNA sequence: TGTGCCAGCAGTTACTCGCCGGGAGACCCCTACAATGAGCAGTTCTTC.

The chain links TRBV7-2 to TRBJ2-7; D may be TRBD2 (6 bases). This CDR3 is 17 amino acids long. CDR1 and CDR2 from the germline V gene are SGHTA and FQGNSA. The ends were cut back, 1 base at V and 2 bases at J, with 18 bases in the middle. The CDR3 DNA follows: TGTGCCAGCAGCTTAGTCCCCACCGGGAGAAGTACCTACGAGCAGTACTTC. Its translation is CASSLVPTGRSTYEQYF.